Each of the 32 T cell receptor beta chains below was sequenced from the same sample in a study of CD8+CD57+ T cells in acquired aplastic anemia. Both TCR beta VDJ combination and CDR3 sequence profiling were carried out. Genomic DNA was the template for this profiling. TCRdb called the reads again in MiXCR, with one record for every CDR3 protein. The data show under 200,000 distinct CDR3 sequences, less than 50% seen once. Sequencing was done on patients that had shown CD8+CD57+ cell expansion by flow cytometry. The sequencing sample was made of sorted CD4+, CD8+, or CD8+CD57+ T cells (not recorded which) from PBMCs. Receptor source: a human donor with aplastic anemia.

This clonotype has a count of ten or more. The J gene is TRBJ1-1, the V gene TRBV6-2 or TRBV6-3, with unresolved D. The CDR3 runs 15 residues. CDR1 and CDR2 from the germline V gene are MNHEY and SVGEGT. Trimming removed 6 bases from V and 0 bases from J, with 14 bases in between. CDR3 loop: CASSPNDRMNTEAFF. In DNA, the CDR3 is TGTGCCAGCAGCCCGAACGACCGCATGAACACTGAAGCTTTCTTT.

The CDR3 DNA reads TGTGCCAGCACCGGGACAGGGGTCGGCTACACCTTC. It is translated as CASTGTGVGYTF. This chain connects TRBV2 to TRBJ1-2, with TRBD1 identical over 10 bases. J gave up 8 bases and V 7 bases, and 4 bases lay outside the gene matches. In germline, CDR1 is SNHLY, CDR2 FYNNEI. This CDR3 has 12 residues.

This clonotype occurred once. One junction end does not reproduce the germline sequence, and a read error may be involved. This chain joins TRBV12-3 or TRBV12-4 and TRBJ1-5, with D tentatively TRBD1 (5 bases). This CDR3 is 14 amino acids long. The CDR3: CASKAGLSNPPQHF. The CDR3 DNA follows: TGTGCCAGCAAAGCAGGGCTTAGCAATCCGCCCCAGCATTTT.

This CDR3 reads CATSDAGTSPETQYF. Here the CDR3 DNA reads TGTGCCACCAGTGATGCCGGGACTAGCCCCGAGACCCAGTACTTC. V is TRBV24-1 and J is TRBJ2-5; 9 nucleotides line up with TRBD2. V lost 3 bases to trimming and J lost 5 bases; unmatched junction nucleotides: 6. Germline V CDR1 and CDR2: KGHDR, SFDVKD. The CDR3 loop spans 15 amino acids.

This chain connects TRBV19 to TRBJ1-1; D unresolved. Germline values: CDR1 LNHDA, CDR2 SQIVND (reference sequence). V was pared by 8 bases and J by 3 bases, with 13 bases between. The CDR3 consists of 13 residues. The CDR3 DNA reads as TGTGCCAGTCGAGTGGGGTTGGACACTGAAGCTTTCTTT. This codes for CASRVGLDTEAFF.

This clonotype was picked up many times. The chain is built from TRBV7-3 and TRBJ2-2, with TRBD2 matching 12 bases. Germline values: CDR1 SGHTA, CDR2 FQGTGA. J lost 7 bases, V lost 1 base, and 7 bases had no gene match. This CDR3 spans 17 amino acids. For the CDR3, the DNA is TGTGCCAGCAGCTTAATACCGGGACTAGCGGGTGGCGGGGAGCTGTTTTTT. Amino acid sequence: CASSLIPGLAGGGELFF. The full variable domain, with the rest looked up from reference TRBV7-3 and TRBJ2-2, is GAGVSQTPSNKVTEKGKYVELRCDPISGHTALYWYRQSLGQGPEFLIYFQGTGAADDSGLPNDRFFAVRPEGSVSTLKIQRTERGDSAVYLCASSLIPGLAGGGELFFGEGSRLTVL.

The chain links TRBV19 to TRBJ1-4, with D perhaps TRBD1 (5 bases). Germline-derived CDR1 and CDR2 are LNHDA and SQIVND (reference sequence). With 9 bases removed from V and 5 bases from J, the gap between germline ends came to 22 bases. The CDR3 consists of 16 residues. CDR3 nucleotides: TGTGCCAGCTTCCTTGGGGCCGGCCTTAGGAATGAAAAACTGTTTTTT. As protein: CASFLGAGLRNEKLFF.

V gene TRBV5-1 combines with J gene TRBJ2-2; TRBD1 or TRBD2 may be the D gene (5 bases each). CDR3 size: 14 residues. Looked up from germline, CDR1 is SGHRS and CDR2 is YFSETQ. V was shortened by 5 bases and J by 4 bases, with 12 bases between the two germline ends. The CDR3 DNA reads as TGCGCCAGCAGATCGGGACCTTCCACCGGGGAGCTGTTTTTT. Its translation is CASRSGPSTGELFF.

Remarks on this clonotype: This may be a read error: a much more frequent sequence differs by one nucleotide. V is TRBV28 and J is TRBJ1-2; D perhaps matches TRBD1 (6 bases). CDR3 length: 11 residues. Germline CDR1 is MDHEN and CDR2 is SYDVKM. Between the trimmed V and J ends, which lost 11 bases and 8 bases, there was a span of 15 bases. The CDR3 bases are TGTGCCGGTAATACAGGGTACGGCTACACCTTC. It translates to CAGNTGYGYTF.

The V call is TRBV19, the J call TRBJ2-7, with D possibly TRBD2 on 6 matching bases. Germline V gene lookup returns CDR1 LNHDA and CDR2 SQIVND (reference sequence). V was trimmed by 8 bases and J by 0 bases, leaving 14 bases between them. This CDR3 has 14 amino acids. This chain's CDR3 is CASSWAGPSYEQYF. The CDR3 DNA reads TGTGCCAGTTCCTGGGCGGGGCCCTCCTACGAGCAGTACTTC.

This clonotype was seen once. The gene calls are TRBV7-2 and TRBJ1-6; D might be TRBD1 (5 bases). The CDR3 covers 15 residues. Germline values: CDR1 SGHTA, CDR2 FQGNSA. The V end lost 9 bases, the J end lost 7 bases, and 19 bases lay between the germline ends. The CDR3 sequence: CASTPGRVGNSPLHF. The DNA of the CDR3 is TGTGCCAGTACTCCCGGCAGGGTAGGCAATTCACCCCTCCACTTT. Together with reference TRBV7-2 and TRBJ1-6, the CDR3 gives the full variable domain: GAGVSQSPSNKVTEKGKDVELRCDPISGHTALYWYRQSLGQGLEFLIYFQGNSAPDKSGLPSDRFSAERTGGSVSTLTIQRTQQEDSAVYLCASTPGRVGNSPLHFGNGTRLTVT.

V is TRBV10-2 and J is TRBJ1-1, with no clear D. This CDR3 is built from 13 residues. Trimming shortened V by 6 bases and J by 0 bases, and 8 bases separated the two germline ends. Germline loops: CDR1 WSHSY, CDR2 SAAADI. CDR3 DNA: TGCGCCAGCAGGCTGACGGTGAACACTGAAGCTTTCTTT. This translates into CASRLTVNTEAFF.

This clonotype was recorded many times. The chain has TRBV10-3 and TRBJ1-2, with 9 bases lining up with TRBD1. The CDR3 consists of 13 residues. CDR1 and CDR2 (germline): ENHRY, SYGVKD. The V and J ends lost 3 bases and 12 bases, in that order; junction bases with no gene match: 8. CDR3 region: CAISDSGTGYDTF. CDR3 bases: TGTGCCATCAGTGATTCCGGGACAGGGTATGACACCTTC.

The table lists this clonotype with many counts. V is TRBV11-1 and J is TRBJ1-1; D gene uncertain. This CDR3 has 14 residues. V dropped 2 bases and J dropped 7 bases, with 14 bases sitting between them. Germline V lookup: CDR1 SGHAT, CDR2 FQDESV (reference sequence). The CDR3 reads CASSLTGRRDEAFF. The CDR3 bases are TGTGCCAGCAGCTTAACGGGGAGGCGGGATGAAGCTTTCTTT.

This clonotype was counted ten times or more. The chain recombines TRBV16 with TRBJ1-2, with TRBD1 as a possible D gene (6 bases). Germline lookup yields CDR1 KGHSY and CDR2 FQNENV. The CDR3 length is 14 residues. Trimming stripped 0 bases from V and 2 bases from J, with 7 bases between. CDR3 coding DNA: TGTGCCAGCAGCCAATCAGGGGGAAACTATGGCTACACCTTC. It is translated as CASSQSGGNYGYTF.

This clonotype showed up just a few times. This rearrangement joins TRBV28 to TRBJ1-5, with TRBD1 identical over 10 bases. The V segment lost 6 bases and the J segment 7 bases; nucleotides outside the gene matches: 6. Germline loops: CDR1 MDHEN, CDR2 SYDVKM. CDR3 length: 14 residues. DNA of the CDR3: TGTGCCAGCAGCAAGACAGGGGGCGGCCAGCCCCAGCATTTT. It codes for CASSKTGGGQPQHF.

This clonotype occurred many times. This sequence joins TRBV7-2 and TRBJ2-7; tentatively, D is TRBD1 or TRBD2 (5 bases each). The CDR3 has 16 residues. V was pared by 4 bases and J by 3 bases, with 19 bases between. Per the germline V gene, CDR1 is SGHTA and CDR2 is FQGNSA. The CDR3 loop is CASSSSSGRNFYEQYF. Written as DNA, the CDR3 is TGTGCCAGCAGCTCGTCCTCGGGACGGAACTTCTACGAGCAGTACTTC.

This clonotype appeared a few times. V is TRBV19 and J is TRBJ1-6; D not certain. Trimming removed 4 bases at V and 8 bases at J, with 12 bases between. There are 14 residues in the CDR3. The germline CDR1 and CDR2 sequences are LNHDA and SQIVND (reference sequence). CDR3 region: CASSTRGGDSPLHF. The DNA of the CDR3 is TGTGCCAGTAGTACCCGGGGTGGTGATTCACCCCTCCACTTT.

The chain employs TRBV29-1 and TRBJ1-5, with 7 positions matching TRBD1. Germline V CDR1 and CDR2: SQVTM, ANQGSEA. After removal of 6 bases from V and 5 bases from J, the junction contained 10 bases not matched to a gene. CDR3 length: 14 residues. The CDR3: CSVTLGTDYQPQHF. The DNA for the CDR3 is TGCAGCGTGACCCTGGGGACAGATTATCAGCCCCAGCATTTT.

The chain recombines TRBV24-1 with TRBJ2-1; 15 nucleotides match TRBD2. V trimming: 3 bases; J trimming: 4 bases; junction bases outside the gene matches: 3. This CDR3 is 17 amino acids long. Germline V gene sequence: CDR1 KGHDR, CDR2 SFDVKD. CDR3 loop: CATSDIGLAGGYNEQFF. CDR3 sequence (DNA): TGTGCCACCAGTGATATCGGACTAGCGGGGGGGTACAATGAGCAGTTCTTC.

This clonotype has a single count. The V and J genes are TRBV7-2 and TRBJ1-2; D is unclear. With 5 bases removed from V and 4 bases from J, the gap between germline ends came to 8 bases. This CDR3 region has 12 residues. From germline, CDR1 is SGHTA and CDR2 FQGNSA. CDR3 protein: CASSGLSYGYTF. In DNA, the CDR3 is TGTGCCAGCAGCGGATTGAGCTATGGCTACACCTTC.

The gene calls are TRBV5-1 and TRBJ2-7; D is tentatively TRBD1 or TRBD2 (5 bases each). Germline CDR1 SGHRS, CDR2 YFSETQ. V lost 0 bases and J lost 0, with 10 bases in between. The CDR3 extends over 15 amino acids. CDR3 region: CASSLGGFSSYEQYF. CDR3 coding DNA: TGCGCCAGCAGCTTGGGGGGGTTCAGCTCCTACGAGCAGTACTTC. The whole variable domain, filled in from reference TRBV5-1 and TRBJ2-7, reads KAGVTQTPRYLIKTRGQQVTLSCSPISGHRSVSWYQQTPGQGLQFLFEYFSETQRNKGNFPGRFSGRQFSNSRSEMNVSTLELGDSALYLCASSLGGFSSYEQYFGPGTRLTVT.

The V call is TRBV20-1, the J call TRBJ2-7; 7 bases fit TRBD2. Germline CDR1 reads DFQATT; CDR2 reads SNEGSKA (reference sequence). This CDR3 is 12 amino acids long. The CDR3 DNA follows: TGCACCGTGCTCCGGGGGGCCTACGAGCAGTACTTC. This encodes CTVLRGAYEQYF.

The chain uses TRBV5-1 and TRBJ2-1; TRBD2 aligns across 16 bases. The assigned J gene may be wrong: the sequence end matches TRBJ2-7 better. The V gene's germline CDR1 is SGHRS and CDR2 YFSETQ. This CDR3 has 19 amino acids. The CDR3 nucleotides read TGCGCCAGCAGCTCTGTAGGGACTAGCGGGGGGGACTCCTACAATGAGCAGTACTTC. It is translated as CASSSVGTSGGDSYNEQYF.

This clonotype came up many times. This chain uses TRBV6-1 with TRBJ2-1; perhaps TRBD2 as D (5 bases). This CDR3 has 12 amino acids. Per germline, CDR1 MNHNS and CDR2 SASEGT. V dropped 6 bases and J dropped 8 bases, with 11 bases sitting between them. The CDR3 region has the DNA TGTGCCAGCAGAATGACTATGGATGAGCAGTTCTTC. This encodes CASRMTMDEQFF.

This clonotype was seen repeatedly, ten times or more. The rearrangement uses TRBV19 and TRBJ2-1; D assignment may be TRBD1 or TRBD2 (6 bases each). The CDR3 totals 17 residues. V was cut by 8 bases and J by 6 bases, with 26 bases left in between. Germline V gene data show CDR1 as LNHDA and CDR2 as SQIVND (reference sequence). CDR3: CASGTSRGGPLPNEQFF. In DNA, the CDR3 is TGTGCCAGTGGGACCTCACGAGGGGGGCCGCTTCCCAATGAGCAGTTCTTC. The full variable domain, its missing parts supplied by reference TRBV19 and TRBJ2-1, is DGGITQSPKYLFRKEGQNVTLSCEQNLNHDAMYWYRQDPGQGLRLIYYSQIVNDFQKGDIAEGYSVSREKKESFPLTVTSAQKNPTAFYLCASGTSRGGPLPNEQFFGPGTRLTVL.

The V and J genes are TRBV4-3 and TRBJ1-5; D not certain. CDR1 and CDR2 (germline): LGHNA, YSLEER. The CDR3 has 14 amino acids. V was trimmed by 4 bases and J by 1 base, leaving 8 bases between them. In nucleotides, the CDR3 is TGCGCCAGCAGCCCACAGATAAGCAATCAGCCCCAGCATTTT. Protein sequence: CASSPQISNQPQHF.

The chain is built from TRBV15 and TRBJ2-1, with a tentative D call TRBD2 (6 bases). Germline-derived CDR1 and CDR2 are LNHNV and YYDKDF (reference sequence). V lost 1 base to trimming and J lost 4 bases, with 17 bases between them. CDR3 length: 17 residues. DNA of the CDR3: TGTGCCACCAGCAGAGTCGGGCCCGGGGGTGTTTACAATGAGCAGTTCTTC. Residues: CATSRVGPGGVYNEQFF.

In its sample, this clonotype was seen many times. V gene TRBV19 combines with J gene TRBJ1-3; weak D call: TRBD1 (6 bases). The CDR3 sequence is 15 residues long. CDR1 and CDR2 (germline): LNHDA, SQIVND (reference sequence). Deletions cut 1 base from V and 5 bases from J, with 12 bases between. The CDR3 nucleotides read TGTGCCAGTAGTATAGCGGGGACAAGGCGAAACACCATATATTTT. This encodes CASSIAGTRRNTIYF.

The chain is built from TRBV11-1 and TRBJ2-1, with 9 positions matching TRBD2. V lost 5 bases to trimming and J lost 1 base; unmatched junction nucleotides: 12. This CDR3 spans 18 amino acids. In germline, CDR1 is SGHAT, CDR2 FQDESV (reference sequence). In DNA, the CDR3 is TGTGCCAGCAGCCCCAGAGGAGCTAGCGGGGCGTCCTACAATGAGCAGTTCTTC. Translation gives CASSPRGASGASYNEQFF.

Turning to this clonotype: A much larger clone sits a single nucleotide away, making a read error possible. The CDR3 nucleotides read TGTGCCAGCAGCCGACAGGGGGCGGTCGGTCCAGGCTACGCCTTC. It encodes CASSRQGAVGPGYAF. This chain connects TRBV6-1 to TRBJ1-2; 10 bases map to TRBD1. Per the germline V gene, CDR1 is MNHNS and CDR2 is SASEGT. This CDR3 spans 15 amino acids.

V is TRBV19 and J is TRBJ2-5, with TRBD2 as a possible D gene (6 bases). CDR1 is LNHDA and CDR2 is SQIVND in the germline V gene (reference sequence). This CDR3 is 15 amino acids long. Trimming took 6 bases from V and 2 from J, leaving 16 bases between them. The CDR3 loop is CASRESGGLQETQYF. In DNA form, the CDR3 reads TGTGCCAGTAGGGAGTCTGGGGGGTTACAAGAGACCCAGTACTTC.